The rows below give T cell receptor beta chains drawn from one sample of a study of a mutant IDH1 vaccine in newly diagnosed glioma. Produced via immunoSEQ multiplex PCR; TCRdb's table is partial and in-frame only. The sample has around 60,000 clones; around 83% are singletons. These TCRs are of unknown antigen specificity. The specimen comprised PBMCs, sampled from a glioma patient whose treatment included an IDH1 peptide vaccine. Receptor source: a man younger than 45 with glioma. Each CDR3 is given with its conserved first and last residue. Fields, in order: D gene, clone size, V gene, J gene, CDR3 DNA, CDR3 protein. A D gene is named only where the DNA matches it firmly. Expanded clones are given a class, and other clones once, few, many or no size at all.

d_call: -; clone_size: -; v_call: TRBV6-1; j_call: TRBJ2-7; cdr3_nt: TGTGCCAGCAGTGTAACAGGGAACTACGAGCAGTACTTC; cdr3_aa: CASSVTGNYEQYF
d_call: -; clone_size: -; v_call: TRBV7-8; j_call: TRBJ1-5; cdr3_nt: TGTGCCAGCAGTACTATACCACGGAGAGGGATCCATCAGCCCCAGCATTTT; cdr3_aa: CASSTIPRRGIHQPQHF
d_call: TRBD1; clone_size: -; v_call: TRBV11-3; j_call: TRBJ2-2; cdr3_nt: TGTGCCAGCAGCGGTCGGGACAGGGGGCCCGGGGAGCTGTTTTTT; cdr3_aa: CASSGRDRGPGELFF
d_call: TRBD1; clone_size: once; v_call: TRBV2; j_call: TRBJ1-2; cdr3_nt: TGTGCCAACAAGCCCGGGACAGGTCTCTTCTCCGATGGCTACACCTTC; cdr3_aa: CANKPGTGLFSDGYTF
d_call: -; clone_size: -; v_call: TRBV7-2; j_call: TRBJ2-6; cdr3_nt: TGTGCCAGCACCCCCGGCGGATCTGGGGCCAACGTCCTGACTTTC; cdr3_aa: CASTPGGSGANVLTF
d_call: -; clone_size: -; v_call: TRBV7-9; j_call: TRBJ2-5; cdr3_nt: TGTGCCAGCAGCCCTCCCGGGACGGCCCCAGGGGCCCAGTACTTC; cdr3_aa: CASSPPGTAPGAQYF
d_call: TRBD1; clone_size: -; v_call: TRBV18; j_call: TRBJ2-7; cdr3_nt: TGTGCCAGCTCACCCGGGACAGGGAGCTCCTACGAGCAGTACTTC; cdr3_aa: CASSPGTGSSYEQYF
d_call: TRBD1; clone_size: -; v_call: TRBV6-6; j_call: TRBJ1-5; cdr3_nt: TGTGCCAGCAGCCGGACAGGGGGCGCGAGCAATCAGCCCCAGCATTTT; cdr3_aa: CASSRTGGASNQPQHF
d_call: -; clone_size: once; v_call: TRBV5-1; j_call: TRBJ2-7; cdr3_nt: TGCGCCAGCAGAGGGGCCTATCCGGCCTACGAGCAGTACTTC; cdr3_aa: CASRGAYPAYEQYF
d_call: -; clone_size: -; v_call: TRBV7-6; j_call: TRBJ2-2; cdr3_nt: TGTGCCAGCAGCTCTACCTTTTCCGGGACAAACACCGGGGAGCTGTTTTTT; cdr3_aa: CASSSTFSGTNTGELFF
d_call: TRBD1; clone_size: -; v_call: TRBV6-1; j_call: TRBJ1-2; cdr3_nt: TGTGCCAGCAGTCCTCGACAGGGAGCTAACTATGGCTACACCTTC; cdr3_aa: CASSPRQGANYGYTF
d_call: TRBD1; clone_size: -; v_call: TRBV11-3; j_call: TRBJ2-3; cdr3_nt: TGTGCCAGCAGTTTGGGACAGGGTACGAGAGATACGCAGTATTTT; cdr3_aa: CASSLGQGTRDTQYF
d_call: -; clone_size: -; v_call: TRBV28; j_call: TRBJ1-5; cdr3_nt: TGTGCCAGCACCTCCCGGGGTCAGCCCCAGCATTTT; cdr3_aa: CASTSRGQPQHF
d_call: -; clone_size: -; v_call: TRBV29-1; j_call: TRBJ1-2; cdr3_nt: TGCAGCGGTCGGGACGGTACCTATGGCTACACCTTC; cdr3_aa: CSGRDGTYGYTF